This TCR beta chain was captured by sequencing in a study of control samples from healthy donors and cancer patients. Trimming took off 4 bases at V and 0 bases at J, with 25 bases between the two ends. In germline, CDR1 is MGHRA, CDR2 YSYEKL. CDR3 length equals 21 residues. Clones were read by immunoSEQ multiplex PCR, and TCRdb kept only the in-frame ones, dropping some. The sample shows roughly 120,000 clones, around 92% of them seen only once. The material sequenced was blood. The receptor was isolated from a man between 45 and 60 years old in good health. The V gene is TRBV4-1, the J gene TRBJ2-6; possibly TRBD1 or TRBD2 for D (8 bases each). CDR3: CASSLRGQAGVQSSGANVLTF. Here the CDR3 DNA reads TGCGCCAGCAGCCTCAGGGGGCAAGCGGGGGTTCAGAGCTCTGGGGCCAACGTCCTGACTTTC.